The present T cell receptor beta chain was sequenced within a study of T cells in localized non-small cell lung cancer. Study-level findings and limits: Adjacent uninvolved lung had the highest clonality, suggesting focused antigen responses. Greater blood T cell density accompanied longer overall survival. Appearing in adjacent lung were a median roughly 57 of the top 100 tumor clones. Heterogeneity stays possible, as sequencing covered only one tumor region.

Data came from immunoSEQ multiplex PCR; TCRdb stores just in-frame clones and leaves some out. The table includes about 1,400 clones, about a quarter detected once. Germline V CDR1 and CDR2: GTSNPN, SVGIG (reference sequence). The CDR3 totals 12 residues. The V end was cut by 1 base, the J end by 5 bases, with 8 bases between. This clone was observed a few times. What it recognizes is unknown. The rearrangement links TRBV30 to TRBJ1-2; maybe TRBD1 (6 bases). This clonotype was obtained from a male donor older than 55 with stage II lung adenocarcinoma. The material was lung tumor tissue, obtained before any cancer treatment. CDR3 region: CAWSGQGYGYTF. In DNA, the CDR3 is TGTGCCTGGAGTGGGCAGGGGTATGGCTACACCTTC.